The clone carrying this T cell receptor beta chain was recorded many times. These data are taken from a study of Graves' ophthalmopathy and Graves' hyperthyroidism. Study-wide background: Before any treatment, peripheral blood was taken at the initial diagnosis.

V was shortened by 5 bases and J by 5 bases, with 21 bases between the two germline ends. Germline values: CDR1 MNHNS, CDR2 SASEGT. The CDR3 totals 16 residues. Amplification from RNA transcripts yielded the TCR beta CDR3 regions. In the first round, RT-PCR was carried out with HTBI primers, and a multiplex PCR formed the second round. Each CDR3 protein gets one entry after TCRdb re-called the multiplex PCR reads with MiXCR. Among about 480,000 distinct CDR3 sequences listed, around an eighth were seen once. Every ophthalmopathy donor presented moderate-to-severe activity, CAS ≥3, NOSPECS ≥4 and duration under 3 months. The authors diagnosed from clinical symptoms, serum thyroxine, TRAb, thyroid ultrasound and orbital computed tomography.

The sample comprised blood. The TCR was taken from a woman aged 25 to 39 with Graves' ophthalmopathy. The rearrangement links TRBV6-1 to TRBJ1-2; possibly TRBD1 for D (6 bases). The CDR3 bases are TGTGCCAGCAGTCAAATCCTAGGACAGTTACCTTATGGCTACACCTTC. Encoded protein: CASSQILGQLPYGYTF.